This record covers a single TCR beta chain. Then a second PCR, running roughly 6 to 12 cycles, was carried out with a sample-barcoded 5' primer and a J-beta primer mix. All samples gave at least 2.5 million CDR3-containing paired-end reads. TCRdb reprocessed the 5' RACE reads with MiXCR, giving one entry per CDR3 protein. Among roughly 700,000 distinct CDR3 sequences listed, approximately 29% were seen once. This sample was taken from a study of blood T cells in healthy people across ages. This CDR3 is 14 amino acids long. The germline V gene has CDR1 MGHDK and CDR2 SYGVNS. Trimming pared 3 bases from V and 7 bases from J, leaving 10 bases between.

This receptor was taken from a woman older than 75 in good health. The rearrangement joins TRBV25-1 to TRBJ1-6; weak D call: TRBD1 (6 bases). Sequencing input: blood. The CDR3: CASSDKGGNSPLHF. The CDR3 DNA sequence: TGTGCCAGCAGTGATAAAGGGGGGAATTCACCCCTCCACTTT. Using reference TRBV25-1 and TRBJ1-6 for the parts outside the CDR3, the full variable domain is EADIYQTPRYLVIGTGKKITLECSQTMGHDKMYWYQQDPGMELHLIHYSYGVNSTEKGDLSSESTVSRIRTEHFPLTLESARPSHTSQYLCASSDKGGNSPLHFGNGTRLTVT.